Each of the 3 T cell receptor beta chains below was sequenced from the same sample in a study of CD8 T cells in Susac syndrome. With random hexamers, about 0.5 to 1 ug RNA was reverse transcribed. TCRdb re-derived calls from the immunoSEQ multiplex PCR reads in MiXCR, one entry per CDR3 protein. Counted here are about 140,000 distinct CDR3 sequences, nearly 97% occurring once; the ten biggest clones make up 0.065% to 0.1%. Sample: CD4+ T cells from PBMCs. The receptors here all came from a human donor with Susac syndrome.

The CDR3 here is CSASRSGGAGEQFF. CDR3 nucleotides: TGCAGTGCCTCGCGTAGCGGGGGGGCGGGGGAGCAGTTCTTC. The chain is built from TRBV20-1 and TRBJ2-1; 11 bases fit TRBD2. The CDR3 runs to 14 residues. V trimming: 6 bases; J trimming: 10 bases; junction bases outside the gene matches: 11. Germline CDR1 DFQATT, CDR2 SNEGSKA (reference sequence).

V usage is TRBV19 and J usage is TRBJ2-3, with 7 bases matching TRBD1. V shed 0 bases, J shed 3 bases, and the junction held 0 bases outside the gene matches. Per germline, CDR1 LNHDA and CDR2 SQIVND (reference sequence). This CDR3 has 14 amino acids. The CDR3 protein is CASSIDRGTDTQYF. CDR3 sequence (DNA): TGTGCCAGTAGTATAGACAGGGGGACAGATACGCAGTATTTT. Drawing the rest from reference TRBV19 and TRBJ2-3, the complete variable domain is DGGITQSPKYLFRKEGQNVTLSCEQNLNHDAMYWYRQDPGQGLRLIYYSQIVNDFQKGDIAEGYSVSREKKESFPLTVTSAQKNPTAFYLCASSIDRGTDTQYFGPGTRLTVL.

The chain combines TRBV2 with TRBJ2-1; the D call may be TRBD1 or TRBD2 (5 bases each). V shed 6 bases and J shed 9 bases, with 12 bases lying between them. Germline CDR1 and CDR2: SNHLY and FYNNEI. The CDR3 loop spans 12 amino acids. The CDR3: CASSEGWSEQFF. The DNA for the CDR3 is TGTGCCAGCAGCGAGGGGTGGTCTGAGCAGTTCTTC. Complete variable domain (other parts from reference TRBV2 and TRBJ2-1): EPEVTQTPSHQVTQMGQEVILRCVPISNHLYFYWYRQILGQKVEFLVSFYNNEISEKSEIFDDQFSVERPDGSNFTLKIRSTKLEDSAMYFCASSEGWSEQFFGPGTRLTVL.